This entry lists 13 T cell receptor beta chains sequenced from one sample in a study of shared clonotypes between healthy human individuals. Sequencing was performed with immunoSEQ multiplex PCR; in TCRdb, only in-frame clones are kept and a portion is missing. In the table there are about 2.1 million clones, about 92% of which are singletons. It was CD45RO-negative cells, positively selected for CCR7, that made up naive CD8 cells, with terminally differentiated effector memory CD45RA+ cells excluded. Sequenced: naive CD8+ T cells from PBMCs. These receptors originate from a man younger than 35 in good health. Some clones in this sample may be carry-over from other donors' samples.

This clone came up once. The chain joins TRBV19 to TRBJ1-4, with a possible D match to TRBD1 (5 bases). The CDR3 length is 17 residues. The germline V and J ends were trimmed by 3 bases and 5 bases, with 19 bases remaining between them. CDR1 and CDR2 (germline): LNHDA, SQIVND (reference sequence). CDR3 in DNA: TGTGCCAGTAGTATCGCCATAATCGGGACGGAGAATGAAAAACTGTTTTTT. It codes for CASSIAIIGTENEKLFF.

V and J are TRBV5-1 and TRBJ1-1; perhaps TRBD1 as D (5 bases). Germline assignment: CDR1 SGHRS and CDR2 YFSETQ. CDR3 length: 13 residues. V was clipped by 0 bases and J by 6 bases, with 9 bases between them. The CDR3 sequence is CASSLAGQPEAFF. The CDR3, as DNA: TGCGCCAGCAGCTTGGCAGGGCAGCCTGAAGCTTTCTTT.

The CDR3 DNA is TGTGCCAGCAGTTCCCGCGGGGGGGCACTAATTGGCTACACCTTC. This gives the protein CASSSRGGALIGYTF. J is TRBJ1-2 and V is TRBV28, with D tentatively TRBD1 (6 bases). CDR1 is MDHEN and CDR2 is SYDVKM in the germline V gene. The CDR3 extends over 15 amino acids. Between the trimmed V and J ends, which lost 4 bases and 7 bases, there was a span of 19 bases.

The DNA of the CDR3 is TGTGCCAGCAGTGGGGCCAATCAGCCCCAGCATTTT. Translated: CASSGANQPQHF. The chain is built from TRBV5-6 and TRBJ1-5; tentatively, D is TRBD1 (5 bases). Trimming took 5 bases from V and 3 from J, leaving 6 bases between them. Germline CDR1 is SGHDT and CDR2 is YYEEEE. CDR3 length: 12 amino acids.

The chain has TRBV19 and TRBJ2-7, with D perhaps matching TRBD1 (5 bases). This CDR3 is 15 amino acids long. Trimming cost V 0 bases and J 2 bases, with 11 bases left between them. Germline CDR1 reads LNHDA; CDR2 reads SQIVND (reference sequence). Written as DNA, the CDR3 is TGTGCCAGTAGTATAGATGACAGAGGAACCTACGAGCAGTACTTC. Encoded protein: CASSIDDRGTYEQYF.

This rearrangement joins TRBV4-2 to TRBJ1-4; D call uncertain. The germline CDR1 and CDR2 sequences are LGHNA and YNFKEQ. The CDR3 has 17 amino acids. Trimming took off 0 bases at V and 0 bases at J, with 11 bases between the two ends. CDR3 in DNA: TGTGCCAGCAGCCAAGATATCTGGGGAGCAACTAATGAAAAACTGTTTTTT. As protein: CASSQDIWGATNEKLFF.

V usage is TRBV27 and J usage is TRBJ2-7; TRBD2 aligns across 9 bases. CDR3 length equals 16 residues. The germline V gene encodes CDR1 MNHEY and CDR2 SMNVEV (reference sequence). With 0 bases clipped from V and 3 bases from J, the junction kept 6 bases outside the gene matches. The CDR3 DNA is TGTGCCAGCAGTTTATCTCCCGGGACTAGCATCTACGAGCAGTACTTC. It specifies CASSLSPGTSIYEQYF.

V is TRBV28 and J is TRBJ1-4; D gene unclear. CDR1 is MDHEN, CDR2 SYDVKM, per germline. This CDR3 has 15 amino acids. The V end was cut by 3 bases, the J end by 0 bases, with 8 bases between. CDR3: CASSFPAATNEKLFF. The CDR3 DNA is TGTGCCAGCAGTTTCCCGGCTGCAACTAATGAAAAACTGTTTTTT.

The chain couples TRBV4-1 to TRBJ1-5, with D possibly TRBD1 on 5 matching bases. V lost 4 bases and J lost 2, with 18 bases in between. This CDR3 contains 17 residues. Germline V gene sequence: CDR1 MGHRA, CDR2 YSYEKL. CDR3 nucleotides: TGCGCCAGCAGCCGTAGACCCCTCAGGGTGGGCAATCAGCCCCAGCATTTT. Translation: CASSRRPLRVGNQPQHF.

This clone was seen only once. This may arise from a read error, as a much more abundant clone is one base away. The chain couples TRBV28 to TRBJ1-5; no clear D gene. Trimming removed 3 bases at V and 1 base at J, with 4 bases between. CDR1 and CDR2 (germline): MDHEN, SYDVKM. The CDR3 has 13 amino acids. The CDR3 loop is CASSFWSNQPQHF. The CDR3 DNA reads TGTGCCAGCAGTTTCTGGAGCAATCAGCCCCAGCATTTT.

About this clone itself: Other DNA sequences in the same sample also yield this CDR3. DNA of the CDR3: TGTGCCAGCAGCGTAGGGGGGACTAGCGGTTACAATGAGCAGTTCTTC. This translates into CASSVGGTSGYNEQFF. The J gene is TRBJ2-1, the V gene TRBV9; 11 bases fit TRBD2. Trimming took 0 bases from V and 4 from J; bases not matched to a gene: 3. Germline V gene sequence: CDR1 SGDLS, CDR2 YYNGEE. The CDR3 spans 16 residues.

The rearrangement uses TRBV14 and TRBJ2-7; 7 bases are a match to TRBD1. Germline V gene lookup returns CDR1 SGHDN and CDR2 FVKESK. CDR3 size: 16 residues. Trimming removed 0 bases from V and 1 base from J; junction bases left unmatched: 6. The CDR3 sequence is CASSQDGTATSYEQYF. The CDR3 DNA reads as TGTGCCAGCAGCCAAGATGGGACAGCGACTTCCTACGAGCAGTACTTC.

The chain employs TRBV9 and TRBJ1-3, with TRBD1 matching over 9 bases. The germline gives CDR1 SGDLS, CDR2 YYNGEE. With 4 bases clipped from V and 2 bases from J, the junction kept 13 bases outside the gene matches. The CDR3 sequence is 18 residues long. This CDR3 reads CASSITRGTGSPGNTIYF. Written as DNA, the CDR3 is TGTGCCAGCAGCATCACTCGTGGGACAGGGTCTCCTGGAAACACCATATATTTT. The complete variable domain, with remaining parts taken from reference TRBV9 and TRBJ1-3, reads DSGVTQTPKHLITATGQRVTLRCSPRSGDLSVYWYQQSLDQGLQFLIQYYNGEERAKGNILERFSAQQFPDLHSELNLSSLELGDSALYFCASSITRGTGSPGNTIYFGEGSWLTVV.